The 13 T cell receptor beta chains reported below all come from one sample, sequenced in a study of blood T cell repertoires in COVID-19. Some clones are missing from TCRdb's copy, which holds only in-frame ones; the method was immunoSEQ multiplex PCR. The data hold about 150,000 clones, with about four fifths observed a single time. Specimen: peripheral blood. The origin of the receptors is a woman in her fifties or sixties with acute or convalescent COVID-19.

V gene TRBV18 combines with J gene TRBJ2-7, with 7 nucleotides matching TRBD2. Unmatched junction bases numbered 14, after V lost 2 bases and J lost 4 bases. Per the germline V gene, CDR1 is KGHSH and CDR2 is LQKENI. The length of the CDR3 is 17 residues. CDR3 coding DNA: TGTGCCAGCTCACCAGTTTCAGGGCCGGGGGGTCGGTACGAGCAGTACTTC. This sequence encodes CASSPVSGPGGRYEQYF.

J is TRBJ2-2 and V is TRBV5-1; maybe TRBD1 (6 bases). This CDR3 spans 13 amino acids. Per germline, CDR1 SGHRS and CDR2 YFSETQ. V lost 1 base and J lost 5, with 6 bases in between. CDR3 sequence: CASSLTGTGELFF. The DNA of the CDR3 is TGCGCCAGCAGCTTGACAGGGACCGGGGAGCTGTTTTTT.

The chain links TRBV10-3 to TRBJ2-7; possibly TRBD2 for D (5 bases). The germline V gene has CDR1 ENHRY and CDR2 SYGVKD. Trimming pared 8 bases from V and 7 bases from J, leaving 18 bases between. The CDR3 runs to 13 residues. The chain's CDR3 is CAIQAGPELEQYF. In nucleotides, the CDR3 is TGTGCCATCCAGGCGGGCCCTGAGCTAGAGCAGTACTTC.

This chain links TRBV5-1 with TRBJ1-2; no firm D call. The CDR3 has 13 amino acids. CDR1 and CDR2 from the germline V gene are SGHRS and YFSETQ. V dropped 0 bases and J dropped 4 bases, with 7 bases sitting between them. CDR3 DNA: TGCGCCAGCAGCTTGGACGGACTCTATGGCTACACCTTC. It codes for CASSLDGLYGYTF.

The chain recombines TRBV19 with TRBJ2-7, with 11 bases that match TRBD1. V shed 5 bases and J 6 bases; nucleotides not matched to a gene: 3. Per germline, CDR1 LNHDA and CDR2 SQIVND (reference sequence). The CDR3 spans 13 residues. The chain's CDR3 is CASSVGTGGEQYF. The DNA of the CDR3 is TGTGCCAGTAGTGTTGGGACAGGGGGCGAGCAGTACTTC.

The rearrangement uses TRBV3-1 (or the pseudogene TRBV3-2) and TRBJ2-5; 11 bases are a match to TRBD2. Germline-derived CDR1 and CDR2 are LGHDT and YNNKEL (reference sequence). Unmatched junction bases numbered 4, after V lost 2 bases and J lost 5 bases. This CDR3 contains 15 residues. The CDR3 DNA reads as TGTGCCAGCAGCCAACGACTAGCGGGGAAGGAGACCCAGTACTTC. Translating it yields CASSQRLAGKETQYF.

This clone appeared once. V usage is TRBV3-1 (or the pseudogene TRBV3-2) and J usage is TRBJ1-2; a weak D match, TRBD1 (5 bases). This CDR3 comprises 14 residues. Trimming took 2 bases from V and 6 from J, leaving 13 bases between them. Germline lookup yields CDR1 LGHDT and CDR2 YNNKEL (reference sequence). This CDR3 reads CASSQQGGQDGYTF. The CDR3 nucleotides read TGTGCCAGCAGCCAACAGGGAGGGCAGGATGGCTACACCTTC.

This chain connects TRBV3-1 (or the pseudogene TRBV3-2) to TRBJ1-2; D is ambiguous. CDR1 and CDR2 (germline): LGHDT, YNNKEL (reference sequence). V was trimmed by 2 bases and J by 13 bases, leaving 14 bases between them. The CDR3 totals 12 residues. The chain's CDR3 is CASSQRTAGRTF. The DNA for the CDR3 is TGTGCCAGCAGCCAAAGGACTGCGGGCCGCACCTTC.

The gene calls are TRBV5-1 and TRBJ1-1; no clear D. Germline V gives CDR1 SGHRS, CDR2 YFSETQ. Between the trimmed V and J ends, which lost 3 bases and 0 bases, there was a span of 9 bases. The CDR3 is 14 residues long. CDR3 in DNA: TGCGCCAGCAGCTCGGACTCCATGAACACTGAAGCTTTCTTT. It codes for CASSSDSMNTEAFF.

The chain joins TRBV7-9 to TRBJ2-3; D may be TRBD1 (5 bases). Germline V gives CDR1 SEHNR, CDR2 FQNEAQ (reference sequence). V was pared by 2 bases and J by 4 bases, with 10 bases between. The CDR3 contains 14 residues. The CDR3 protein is CASSLQVRADTQYF. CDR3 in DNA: TGTGCCAGCAGCTTACAGGTCAGGGCAGATACGCAGTATTTT. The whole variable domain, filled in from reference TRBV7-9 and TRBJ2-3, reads DTGVSQNPRHKITKRGQNVTFRCDPISEHNRLYWYRQTLGQGPEFLTYFQNEAQLEKSRLLSDRFSAERPKGSFSTLEIQRTEQGDSAMYLCASSLQVRADTQYFGPGTRLTVL.

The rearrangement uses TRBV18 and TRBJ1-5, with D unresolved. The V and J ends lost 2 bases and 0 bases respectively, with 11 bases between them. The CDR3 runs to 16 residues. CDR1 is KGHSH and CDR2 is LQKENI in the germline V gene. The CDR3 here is CASSPVATLSNQPQHF. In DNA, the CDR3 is TGTGCCAGCTCACCAGTAGCAACTCTTAGCAATCAGCCCCAGCATTTT.

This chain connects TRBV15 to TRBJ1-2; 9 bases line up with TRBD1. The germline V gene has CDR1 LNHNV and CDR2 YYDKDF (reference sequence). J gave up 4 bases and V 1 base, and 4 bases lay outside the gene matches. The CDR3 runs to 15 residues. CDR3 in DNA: TGTGCCACCAGCAGAGCGGGACAGGGCCGCTATGGCTACACCTTC. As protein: CATSRAGQGRYGYTF. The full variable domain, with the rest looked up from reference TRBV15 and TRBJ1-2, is DAMVIQNPRYQVTQFGKPVTLSCSQTLNHNVMYWYQQKSSQAPKLLFHYYDKDFNNEADTPDNFQSRRPNTSFCFLDIRSPGLGDTAMYLCATSRAGQGRYGYTFGSGTRLTVV.

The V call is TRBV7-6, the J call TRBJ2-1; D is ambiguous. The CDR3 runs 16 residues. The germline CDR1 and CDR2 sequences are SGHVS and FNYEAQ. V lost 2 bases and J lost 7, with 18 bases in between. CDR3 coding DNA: TGTGCCAGCAGCTTAATCGCCTGGGCCCAACGGAATGAGCAGTTCTTC. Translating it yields CASSLIAWAQRNEQFF. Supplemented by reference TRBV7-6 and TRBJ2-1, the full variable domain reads GAGVSQSPRYKVTKRGQDVALRCDPISGHVSLYWYRQALGQGPEFLTYFNYEAQQDKSGLPNDRFSAERPEGSISTLTIQRTEQRDSAMYRCASSLIAWAQRNEQFFGPGTRLTVL.